The 3 T cell receptor beta chains reported below all come from one sample, sequenced in a study of shared clonotypes between healthy human individuals (dated by TCRdb to 2020 to 2021). The library was generated by the immunoSEQ multiplex PCR assay. TCRdb holds this immuneACCESS table with in-frame rearrangements only. Some clones are missing; in checked studies, unresolved V genes explain under half, and the rest has no known cause. This sample gives about 510,000 clones in total; 60% to 80% of them show up just once. The top ten clones comprise around 12% of the sample. Material: PBMCs. Receptor source: a woman aged 40 to 50 in good health. Some clones in this sample may be carry-over from other donors' samples.

Regarding this clone: A far larger clone is a single base away, which makes a read error likely. The CDR3 DNA reads TGTGCCAGCAGTGACATTAGCAGTCAGCCCCAGCATTTT. This gives the protein CASSDISSQPQHF. V and J are TRBV2 and TRBJ1-5, with no clear D. This CDR3 comprises 13 residues. CDR1 and CDR2 from the germline V gene are SNHLY and FYNNEI.

V and J are TRBV15 and TRBJ2-1, with 9 nucleotides matching TRBD2. CDR3 length: 16 amino acids. The germline V gene has CDR1 LNHNV and CDR2 YYDKDF (reference sequence). Unmatched junction bases numbered 13, after V lost 3 bases and J lost 10 bases. CDR3 region: CATSSTAGGPSLEQFF. In DNA form, the CDR3 reads TGTGCCACCAGCAGCACTGCGGGAGGGCCCTCTCTCGAGCAGTTCTTC.

A single count supports this clone. The chain couples TRBV18 to TRBJ2-3; D uncertain. The CDR3 extends over 13 amino acids. The ends were cut back, 2 bases at V and 3 bases at J, with 6 bases in the middle. The germline gives CDR1 KGHSH, CDR2 LQKENI. CDR3 protein: CASSPSLTDTQYF. The CDR3 coding sequence is TGTGCCAGCTCACCAAGCCTGACAGATACGCAGTATTTT.